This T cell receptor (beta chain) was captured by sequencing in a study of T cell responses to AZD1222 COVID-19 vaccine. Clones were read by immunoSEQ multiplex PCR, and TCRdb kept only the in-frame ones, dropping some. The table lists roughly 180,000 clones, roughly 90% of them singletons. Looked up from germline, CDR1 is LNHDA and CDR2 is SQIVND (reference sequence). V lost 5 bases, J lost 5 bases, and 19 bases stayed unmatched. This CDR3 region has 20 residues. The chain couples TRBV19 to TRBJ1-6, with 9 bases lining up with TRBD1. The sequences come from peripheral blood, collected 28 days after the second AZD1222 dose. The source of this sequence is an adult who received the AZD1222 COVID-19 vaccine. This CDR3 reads CASSVLTGQGHNRDNSPLHF. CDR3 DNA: TGTGCCAGTAGTGTACTGACGGGACAGGGTCACAATCGGGATAATTCACCCCTCCACTTT.